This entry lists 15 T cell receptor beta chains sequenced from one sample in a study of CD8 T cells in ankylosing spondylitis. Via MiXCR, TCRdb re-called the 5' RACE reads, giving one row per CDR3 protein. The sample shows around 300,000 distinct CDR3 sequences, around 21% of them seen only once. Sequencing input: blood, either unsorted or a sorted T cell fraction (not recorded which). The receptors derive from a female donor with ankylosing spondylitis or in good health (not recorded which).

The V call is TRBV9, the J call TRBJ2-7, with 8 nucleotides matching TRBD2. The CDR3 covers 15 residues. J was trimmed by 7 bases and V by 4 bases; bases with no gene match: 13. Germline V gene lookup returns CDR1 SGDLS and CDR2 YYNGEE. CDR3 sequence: CASSPPLAGGGEQYF. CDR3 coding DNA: TGTGCCAGCAGCCCTCCGCTGGCGGGAGGAGGGGAGCAGTACTTC. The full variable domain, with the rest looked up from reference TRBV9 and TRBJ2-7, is DSGVTQTPKHLITATGQRVTLRCSPRSGDLSVYWYQQSLDQGLQFLIQYYNGEERAKGNILERFSAQQFPDLHSELNLSSLELGDSALYFCASSPPLAGGGEQYFGPGTRLTVT.

CDR3 residues: CASRTSGSYNEQFF. CDR3 in DNA: TGTGCCAGCCGGACTAGCGGATCCTACAATGAGCAGTTCTTC. This chain joins TRBV6-2 or TRBV6-3 and TRBJ2-1, with TRBD2 matching over 10 bases. Germline-derived CDR1 and CDR2 are MNHEY and SVGEGT. The CDR3 runs to 14 residues. The V and J ends lost 8 bases and 1 base, in that order; junction bases with no gene match: 2.

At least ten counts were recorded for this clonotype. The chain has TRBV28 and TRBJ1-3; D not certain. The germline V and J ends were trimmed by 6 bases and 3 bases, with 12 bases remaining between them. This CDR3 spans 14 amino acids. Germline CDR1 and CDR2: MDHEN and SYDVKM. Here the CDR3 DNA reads TGTGCCAGCAGCCCCCCGGTGGTTGGAAACACCATATATTTT. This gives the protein CASSPPVVGNTIYF.

In nucleotides, the CDR3 is TGTGCCAGCAGTTTTTCGTCTGGACCCTACGAGCAGTACTTC. Amino acid sequence: CASSFSSGPYEQYF. The rearrangement links TRBV27 to TRBJ2-7, with no clear D. V gave up 3 bases and J gave up 2 bases, with 11 bases separating them. Germline CDR1 and CDR2: MNHEY and SMNVEV (reference sequence). The CDR3 length is 14 residues.

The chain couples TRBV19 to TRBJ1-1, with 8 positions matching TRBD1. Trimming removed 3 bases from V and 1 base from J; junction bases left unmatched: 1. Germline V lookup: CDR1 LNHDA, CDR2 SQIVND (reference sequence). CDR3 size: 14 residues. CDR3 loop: CASSMDRANTEAFF. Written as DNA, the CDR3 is TGTGCCAGTAGTATGGACAGGGCGAACACTGAAGCTTTCTTT.

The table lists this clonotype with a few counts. In DNA form, the CDR3 reads TGTGCCACCAGCCCATGGACCGTAGCCAAAAACATTCAGTACTTC. Encoded protein: CATSPWTVAKNIQYF. The chain uses TRBV15 and TRBJ2-4; no reliable D call. The germline CDR1 and CDR2 sequences are LNHNV and YYDKDF (reference sequence). The CDR3 extends over 15 amino acids. V was trimmed by 5 bases and J by 0 bases, leaving 11 bases between them.

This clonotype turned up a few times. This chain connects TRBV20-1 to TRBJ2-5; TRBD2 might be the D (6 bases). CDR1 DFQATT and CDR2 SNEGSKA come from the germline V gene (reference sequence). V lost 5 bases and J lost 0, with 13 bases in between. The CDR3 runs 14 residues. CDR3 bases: TGCAGTGCTGTGGACTGGACTAACCAAGAGACCCAGTACTTC. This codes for CSAVDWTNQETQYF.

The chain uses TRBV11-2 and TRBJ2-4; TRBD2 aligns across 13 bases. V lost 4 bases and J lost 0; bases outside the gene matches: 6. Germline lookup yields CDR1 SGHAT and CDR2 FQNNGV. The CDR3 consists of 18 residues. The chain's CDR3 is CASSYGLAGAGAKNIQYF. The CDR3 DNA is TGTGCCAGCAGCTACGGACTAGCGGGAGCAGGAGCCAAAAACATTCAGTACTTC.

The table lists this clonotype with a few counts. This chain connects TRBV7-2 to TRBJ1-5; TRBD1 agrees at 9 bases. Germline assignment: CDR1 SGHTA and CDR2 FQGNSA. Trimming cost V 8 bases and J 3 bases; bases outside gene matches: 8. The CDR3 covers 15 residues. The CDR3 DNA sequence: TGTGCCAGCTCACGGACAGGGGTCAACAATCAGCCCCAGCATTTT. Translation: CASSRTGVNNQPQHF. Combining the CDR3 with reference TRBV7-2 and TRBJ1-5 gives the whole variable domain GAGVSQSPSNKVTEKGKDVELRCDPISGHTALYWYRQSLGQGLEFLIYFQGNSAPDKSGLPSDRFSAERTGGSVSTLTIQRTQQEDSAVYLCASSRTGVNNQPQHFGDGTRLSIL.

CDR3 in DNA: TGCGCCAGCAGTGACCTAGCAGGAGGGGATGAGCAGTTCTTC. It translates to CASSDLAGGDEQFF. The rearrangement links TRBV10-1 to TRBJ2-1, with a weak D call TRBD2 (6 bases). Looked up from germline, CDR1 is WNHNN and CDR2 is SYGVQD (reference sequence). V was pared by 3 bases and J by 8 bases, with 14 bases between. The CDR3 has 14 residues.

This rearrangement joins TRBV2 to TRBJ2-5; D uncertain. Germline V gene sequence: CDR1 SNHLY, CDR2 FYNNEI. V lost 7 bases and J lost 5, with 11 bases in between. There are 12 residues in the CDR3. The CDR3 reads CASTVRWETQYF. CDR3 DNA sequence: TGTGCCAGCACCGTGCGTTGGGAGACCCAGTACTTC.

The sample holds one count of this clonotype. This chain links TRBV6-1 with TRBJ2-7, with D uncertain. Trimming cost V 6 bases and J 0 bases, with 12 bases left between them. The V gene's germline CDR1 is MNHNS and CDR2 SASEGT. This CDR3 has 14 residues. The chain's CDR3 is CASRGSQYSYEQYF. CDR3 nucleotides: TGTGCCAGCAGGGGTAGCCAATACTCCTACGAGCAGTACTTC.

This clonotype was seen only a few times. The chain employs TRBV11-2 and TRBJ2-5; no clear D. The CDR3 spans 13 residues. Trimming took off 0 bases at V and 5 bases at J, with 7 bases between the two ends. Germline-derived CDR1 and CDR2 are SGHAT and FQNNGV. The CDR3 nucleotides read TGTGCCAGCAGCTTAGATAACGGGGAGACCCAGTACTTC. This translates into CASSLDNGETQYF.

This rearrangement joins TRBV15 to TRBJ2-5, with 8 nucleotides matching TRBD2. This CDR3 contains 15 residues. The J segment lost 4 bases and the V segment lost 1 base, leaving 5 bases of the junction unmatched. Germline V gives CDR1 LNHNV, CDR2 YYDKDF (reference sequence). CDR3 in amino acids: CATSRVQRETETQYF. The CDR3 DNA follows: TGTGCCACCAGCAGAGTTCAGCGGGAGACAGAGACCCAGTACTTC.

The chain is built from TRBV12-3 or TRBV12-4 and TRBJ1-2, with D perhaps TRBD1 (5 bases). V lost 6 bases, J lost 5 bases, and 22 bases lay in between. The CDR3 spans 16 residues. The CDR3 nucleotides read TGTGCCAGCAGCCGGACTACAGGAAGCACGGTGTATGGCTACACCTTC. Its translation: CASSRTTGSTVYGYTF.